A single sample is the source of the 20 T cell receptor beta chains below, sequenced in a study of cytomegalovirus exposure and HLA in healthy donors. Both 60 Vbeta primers and 13 Jbeta primers went into the PCR. TCRdb's copy holds only in-frame clones and misses some; the assay was immunoSEQ multiplex PCR. The table lists hundreds of thousands of clones, 70% to 85% of them singletons. The source material was PBMCs. All receptors come from a woman aged 40 to 49 in good health and CMV-seronegative.

The chain couples TRBV5-1 to TRBJ2-1; 9 positions match TRBD1. The CDR3 consists of 15 residues. The germline CDR1 and CDR2 sequences are SGHRS and YFSETQ. With 0 bases clipped from V and 12 bases from J, the junction kept 10 bases outside the gene matches. The CDR3 protein is CASSLGLTGGTGQFF. CDR3 DNA: TGCGCCAGCAGCTTGGGCCTCACAGGGGGCACGGGGCAGTTCTTC.

The V call is TRBV2, the J call TRBJ2-1; TRBD2 matches at 7 bases. V shed 4 bases, J shed 5 bases, and the junction held 2 bases outside the gene matches. There are 13 residues in the CDR3. Germline V gene data show CDR1 as SNHLY and CDR2 as FYNNEI. The CDR3 loop reads CASSATSNNEQFF. In nucleotides, the CDR3 is TGTGCCAGCAGTGCGACTAGCAACAATGAGCAGTTCTTC.

V usage is TRBV7-6 and J usage is TRBJ2-2; the match to TRBD1 covers 8 bases. The CDR3 totals 16 residues. Per the germline V gene, CDR1 is SGHVS and CDR2 is FNYEAQ. V gave up 0 bases and J gave up 5 bases; unmatched junction bases: 5. This CDR3 reads CASSLAPGGGTGELFF. CDR3 sequence (DNA): TGTGCCAGCAGCTTAGCCCCAGGGGGCGGTACCGGGGAGCTGTTTTTT.

The chain links TRBV2 to TRBJ1-1, with D unresolved. Trimming took 6 bases from V and 1 from J, leaving 12 bases between them. The V gene's germline CDR1 is SNHLY and CDR2 FYNNEI. The CDR3 spans 14 residues. The CDR3 nucleotides read TGTGCCAGCAGCAACGAAGCAGGGAACACTGAAGCTTTCTTT. Its protein is CASSNEAGNTEAFF.

The V and J genes are TRBV7-9 and TRBJ1-2, with D hard to call. V was trimmed by 2 bases and J by 2 bases, leaving 9 bases between them. The CDR3 consists of 14 residues. Per germline, CDR1 SEHNR and CDR2 FQNEAQ (reference sequence). The CDR3: CASSLRGPNYGYTF. The CDR3 DNA sequence: TGTGCCAGCAGCTTACGGGGTCCCAACTATGGCTACACCTTC.

This clone was detected only once. The J gene is TRBJ2-5, the V gene TRBV6-5; D call uncertain. This CDR3 has 15 residues. The V end was cut by 2 bases, the J end by 1 base, with 11 bases between. Germline V gene lookup returns CDR1 MNHEY and CDR2 SVGAGI. The CDR3 spells CASSYVGILQETQYF. Here the CDR3 DNA reads TGTGCCAGCAGTTACGTCGGTATCCTCCAAGAGACCCAGTACTTC.

V usage is TRBV28 and J usage is TRBJ1-4, with TRBD1 matching 9 bases. This CDR3 is built from 15 residues. Germline V gene data show CDR1 as MDHEN and CDR2 as SYDVKM. Losses at the gene ends were 6 bases for V and 5 bases for J; bases not matched to a gene: 7. CDR3 region: CASRQRQGENEKLFF. In DNA, the CDR3 is TGTGCCAGCAGGCAGCGACAGGGGGAGAATGAAAAACTGTTTTTT.

The J gene is TRBJ2-7, the V gene TRBV11-2; 8 bases match TRBD1. CDR3 length: 13 amino acids. In germline, CDR1 is SGHAT, CDR2 FQNNGV. Unmatched junction bases numbered 7, after V lost 7 bases and J lost 5 bases. CDR3 sequence: CASTPQGADEQYF. Here the CDR3 DNA reads TGTGCCAGCACCCCGCAGGGGGCGGACGAGCAGTACTTC.

The chain employs TRBV6-5 and TRBJ2-2, with a tentative D call TRBD1 (5 bases). V shed 8 bases and J shed 3 bases, with 16 bases lying between them. Germline V lookup: CDR1 MNHEY, CDR2 SVGAGI. This CDR3 contains 15 residues. The chain's CDR3 is CASAVAGPDTGELFF. CDR3 in DNA: TGTGCCAGCGCCGTGGCAGGGCCAGACACCGGGGAGCTGTTTTTT.

The chain employs TRBV29-1 and TRBJ2-4, with TRBD2 identical over 10 bases. With 6 bases clipped from V and 7 bases from J, the junction kept 6 bases outside the gene matches. The germline V gene has CDR1 SQVTM and CDR2 ANQGSEA. The CDR3 has 13 residues. CDR3 sequence: CSVVTSGMNIQYF. CDR3 DNA sequence: TGCAGCGTCGTCACTAGCGGGATGAACATTCAGTACTTC.

The gene calls are TRBV30 and TRBJ2-5, with D possibly being TRBD2 (7 bases). Germline CDR1 reads GTSNPN; CDR2 reads SVGIG (reference sequence). The CDR3 runs to 15 residues. V was clipped by 1 base and J by 5 bases, with 17 bases between them. DNA for the CDR3: TGTGCCTGGAGTGCTACGGGGGGCCACGGGGAGACCCAGTACTTC. Translation: CAWSATGGHGETQYF.

The chain joins TRBV6-5 to TRBJ2-5; D perhaps matches TRBD1 (6 bases). This CDR3 comprises 14 residues. Trimming removed 7 bases from V and 0 bases from J, with 12 bases in between. CDR1 and CDR2 from the germline V gene are MNHEY and SVGAGI. The CDR3 reads CASTPYRDQETQYF. CDR3 coding DNA: TGTGCCAGCACCCCTTACAGGGACCAAGAGACCCAGTACTTC.

Of note for this clone: At one end the junction does not follow the germline gene, possibly because of a read error. The gene calls are TRBV2 and TRBJ1-1, with unresolved D. Germline lookup yields CDR1 SNHLY and CDR2 FYNNEI. The CDR3 length is 15 residues. CDR3 nucleotide sequence: TGTGCCAGCAGGGTGGGCGAGACCCCGAACGCTGAAGCTTTCTTT. This translates into CASRVGETPNAEAFF.

This clone was seen a few times. The chain uses TRBV2 and TRBJ1-2; TRBD1 aligns across 8 bases. The CDR3 has 15 residues. J was trimmed by 4 bases and V by 1 base; bases with no gene match: 5. Germline loops: CDR1 SNHLY, CDR2 FYNNEI. CDR3 sequence (DNA): TGTGCCAGCAGTGAAGGGACAGGGTTTGGCTATGGCTACACCTTC. It translates to CASSEGTGFGYGYTF. Drawing the rest from reference TRBV2 and TRBJ1-2, the complete variable domain is EPEVTQTPSHQVTQMGQEVILRCVPISNHLYFYWYRQILGQKVEFLVSFYNNEISEKSEIFDDQFSVERPDGSNFTLKIRSTKLEDSAMYFCASSEGTGFGYGYTFGSGTRLTVV.

The chain combines TRBV28 with TRBJ1-2, with D maybe TRBD1 (6 bases). The germline V gene has CDR1 MDHEN and CDR2 SYDVKM. V was clipped by 2 bases and J by 3 bases, with 10 bases between them. This CDR3 contains 14 residues. The CDR3 DNA follows: TGTGCCAGCAGTTTACAGGGGACCTACTATGGCTACACCTTC. Translated: CASSLQGTYYGYTF.

V is TRBV30 and J is TRBJ1-5; D may be TRBD1 (6 bases). Germline V gene sequence: CDR1 GTSNPN, CDR2 SVGIG (reference sequence). The V gene lost 3 bases and the J gene lost 7 bases, with 10 bases spanning the gap. CDR3 length: 12 residues. The CDR3 here is CAWRSTGQPQHF. The CDR3 coding sequence is TGTGCCTGGAGATCCACAGGGCAGCCCCAGCATTTT.

The chain employs TRBV10-3 and TRBJ1-2, with D tentatively TRBD1 (5 bases). The V gene's germline CDR1 is ENHRY and CDR2 SYGVKD. This CDR3 has 14 residues. Between the trimmed V and J ends, which lost 8 bases and 4 bases, there was a span of 17 bases. The CDR3 spells CAIQGEGQSYGYTF. Written as DNA, the CDR3 is TGTGCCATCCAAGGGGAAGGGCAGAGCTATGGCTACACCTTC.

The chain uses TRBV7-3 and TRBJ1-6; TRBD1 agrees at 7 bases. The germline V gene has CDR1 SGHTA and CDR2 FQGTGA. The CDR3 contains 14 residues. J was trimmed by 9 bases and V by 1 base; bases with no gene match: 3. The CDR3 region is CASSLRQGSSPLHF. The CDR3 bases are TGTGCCAGCAGCTTAAGACAGGGTAGTTCACCCCTCCACTTT.

Worth noting for this clone: The same CDR3 can be traced to other DNA sequences in this sample. V usage is TRBV2 and J usage is TRBJ2-3; D is unresolved. The CDR3 is 14 residues long. V was pared by 6 bases and J by 0 bases, with 10 bases between. CDR1 is SNHLY, CDR2 FYNNEI, per germline. The CDR3 coding sequence is TGTGCCAGCAGCGAGCTTACTAGCACAGATACGCAGTATTTT. Residues: CASSELTSTDTQYF.

V and J are TRBV11-3 and TRBJ1-1, with 7 bases that match TRBD1. The CDR3 contains 14 residues. V was clipped by 5 bases and J by 1 base; unmatched bases: 4. Germline V gene data show CDR1 as SGHNT and CDR2 as YENEEA. The CDR3 coding sequence is TGTGCCAGCAGCACTCGGACAGGGAACACTGAAGCTTTCTTT. Its protein product is CASSTRTGNTEAFF.